The rows below give T cell receptor beta chains drawn from one sample of a study of OX40 agonist ivuxolimab in advanced cancers. Only in-frame clones appear in the TCRdb table, and some are missing; sequencing was by immunoSEQ multiplex PCR. The table shows around 79,000 clones, with 75% to 95% occurring only once. The sequencing here drew on CD4+ or CD8+ T cells sorted from blood, taken in a trial of the OX40 agonist ivuxolimab. The source of these receptors is an adult with an advanced solid tumor such as melanoma, head and neck, liver or kidney cancer. The CDR3 runs from the conserved cysteine through the conserved F or W. D genes are given only for firm matches. Not every row has a clone size; where given, it reads once, few, many or a size class.

CDR3nt	CDR3aa	d_gene	v_gene	j_gene	abundance
TGTGCCAGCTACGGACAGGTCCTAGCTAACTATGGCTACACCTTC	CASYGQVLANYGYTF	TRBD1	TRBV6-1	TRBJ1-2	NA
TGTGCCATCAGTGACTTTTTAGCGGGGGGTGTCACCGGGGAGCTGTTTTTT	CAISDFLAGGVTGELFF	TRBD2	TRBV10-3	TRBJ2-2	NA
TGCGCCAGCAGCTTCGGACAGCCAAACACTGAAGCTTTCTTT	CASSFGQPNTEAFF	NA	TRBV5-1	TRBJ1-1	NA
TGTGCTGGCGGATCCGGGGGGAACACTGAAGCTTTCTTT	CAGGSGGNTEAFF	NA	TRBV7-2	TRBJ1-1	NA
TGTGCCAGCAGGCTAGCGGGCCTCTCCTACGAGCAGTACTTC	CASRLAGLSYEQYF	TRBD2	TRBV2	TRBJ2-7	NA
TGTGCCAGCTCAGGGGACCTAGAGACTGAAAAACTGTTTTTT	CASSGDLETEKLFF	NA	TRBV18	TRBJ1-4	NA
TGTGCCAGCAGTGCGATGGGCGGGACCTACAATGAGCAGTTCTTC	CASSAMGGTYNEQFF	NA	TRBV6-4	TRBJ2-1	NA
TGTGCCAGCTCACCAGGCAGGGGTGACGGGGAGCTGTTTTTT	CASSPGRGDGELFF	NA	TRBV18	TRBJ2-2	once
TGCGCCAGCAGCTTGGGTCCCTCGGCCACCGGGGAGCTGTTTTTT	CASSLGPSATGELFF	NA	TRBV5-1	TRBJ2-2	NA
TGTGCCAGCAGCCCGGACAGGGCGTCTAACTATGGCTACACCTTC	CASSPDRASNYGYTF	TRBD1	TRBV2	TRBJ1-2	NA
TGTGCCTGGAGTGTACTCGGGCAGGGTGAGTTCTTC	CAWSVLGQGEFF	NA	TRBV30	TRBJ2-1	NA
TGCGCCAGCAGTCAATCCAGGAGGGAGGAAGGGAATGAGCAGTTCTTC	CASSQSRREEGNEQFF	NA	TRBV23-1	TRBJ2-1	NA
TGCGCCAGCAGCTTGGCCGGGACGCCGGGCGAGCAGTACTTC	CASSLAGTPGEQYF	NA	TRBV5-1	TRBJ2-7	once
TGTGCCAGCAGCCCAACCAGGGATTCCAATGAGCAGTTCTTC	CASSPTRDSNEQFF	NA	TRBV11-2	TRBJ2-1	NA
TGTGCCAGCAACAGGGGCTACGAGCAGTACTTC	CASNRGYEQYF	TRBD1	TRBV6-5	TRBJ2-7	NA
TGTGCCAGCAGCTTAGACGGGATCCCCCAAGAGACCCAGTACTTC	CASSLDGIPQETQYF	NA	TRBV7-9	TRBJ2-5	once
TGCGCCAGCAAAAGGGACAGGGTATCCGGGGAGCTGTTTTTT	CASKRDRVSGELFF	TRBD1	TRBV10-1	TRBJ2-2	NA
TGTGCCAGCCAAGCAGGGTTCCCCAAAAACATTCAGTACTTC	CASQAGFPKNIQYF	NA	TRBV28	TRBJ2-4	NA
TGTGCCAGCAGTTTATCGAGAGTAGGACGGGGACAGGGGTTCCCAGATACGCAGTATTTT	CASSLSRVGRGQGFPDTQYF	TRBD1	TRBV27	TRBJ2-3	NA
TGTGCCAGCTCACCGACAGGAGTCACAGATACGCAGTATTTT	CASSPTGVTDTQYF	NA	TRBV18	TRBJ2-3	NA
TGTGCCAGCAGCCCGACAGGGACGAACACCGGGGAGCTGTTTTTT	CASSPTGTNTGELFF	TRBD1	TRBV7-2	TRBJ2-2	NA
TGTGCCAGCAATCGACAGGGGCAGCAGCCCCAGCATTTT	CASNRQGQQPQHF	TRBD1	TRBV6-1	TRBJ1-5	NA
TGTGCCAGCAGCTTACAGTACGGTGAGCAGTTCTTC	CASSLQYGEQFF	NA	TRBV7-6	TRBJ2-1	NA
TGTGCCAGTAGATCGGAGGGGGCTGGTACCGGGGAGCTGTTTTTT	CASRSEGAGTGELFF	NA	TRBV19	TRBJ2-2	NA
TGTGCCAGCAGTGGACGGATAAATCAGCCCCAGCATTTT	CASSGRINQPQHF	NA	TRBV28	TRBJ1-5	NA
TGCACCAGCAGCCAACTAAGGCGGGAGGCCTCCTACGAGCAGTACTTC	CTSSQLRREASYEQYF	NA	TRBV1	TRBJ2-7	NA
TGTGCCAGCAGTTACTCGTTCTTAGGCAATCAGCCCCAGCATTTT	CASSYSFLGNQPQHF	NA	TRBV6-5	TRBJ1-5	NA
TGTGCCATCAGTGAGTCGCCCTCTCGGAATGAGCAGTTCTTC	CAISESPSRNEQFF	NA	TRBV10-3	TRBJ2-1	NA
TGTGCCAGCAGTTACTCGGTGGGGGGCTATGGCTACACCTTC	CASSYSVGGYGYTF	NA	TRBV6-5	TRBJ1-2	NA
TGTGCCAGCAGCCACGGGAGCAATCAGCCCCAGCATTTT	CASSHGSNQPQHF	NA	TRBV5-8	TRBJ1-5	NA
TGTGCCAGCAGTTCGGGACAGGGGCAAATCTTC	CASSSGQGQIF	TRBD1	TRBV6-5	TRBJ2-1	NA
TGTGCTAGCAGCCCAATCGTAAGGTCAGGGGGCAATGAGCAGTTCTTC	CASSPIVRSGGNEQFF	TRBD1	TRBV7-7	TRBJ2-1	NA